A selection of T cell receptor beta chains follows, all from one sample in a study of preoperative IRX-2 immunotherapy in early breast cancer. Sequencing was performed with immunoSEQ multiplex PCR; in TCRdb, only in-frame clones are kept and a portion is missing. The data contain some 99,000 clones, roughly 89% of them singletons. The sample in question was tumor tissue, obtained after IRX-2 immunotherapy. All receptors derive from a human donor with breast cancer. CDR3s include the opening cysteine and the closing phenylalanine or tryptophan. The order of the fields is J gene, V gene, clone size, CDR3 protein. Clone size appears in some rows only: once, few, many, or a class for an expanded clone.

j_gene: TRBJ1-1
v_gene: TRBV28
abundance: NA
CDR3aa: CASSLVGNTEAFF

j_gene: TRBJ2-5
v_gene: TRBV6-8
abundance: NA
CDR3aa: CATGSGDFGTQYF

j_gene: TRBJ2-3
v_gene: TRBV5-1
abundance: once
CDR3aa: CASSFRGGGLTDTQYF

j_gene: TRBJ1-1
v_gene: TRBV28
abundance: NA
CDR3aa: CASSLRSGKSRGAFF

j_gene: TRBJ2-7
v_gene: TRBV6-8
abundance: NA
CDR3aa: CAISRTGGYEQYF

j_gene: TRBJ2-7
v_gene: TRBV10-1
abundance: NA
CDR3aa: CASRAPPLYSEQYF

j_gene: TRBJ2-5
v_gene: TRBV11-3
abundance: NA
CDR3aa: CASSPGTSGTQETQYF

j_gene: TRBJ2-7
v_gene: TRBV19
abundance: NA
CDR3aa: CASSIGPAYEQYF

j_gene: TRBJ2-7
v_gene: TRBV18
abundance: few
CDR3aa: CASSPLGGESEQYF

j_gene: TRBJ2-3
v_gene: TRBV23-1
abundance: NA
CDR3aa: CASSLGNFPQTDTQYF

j_gene: TRBJ2-7
v_gene: TRBV6-8
abundance: once
CDR3aa: CASSGRSSTYEQYF

j_gene: TRBJ1-1
v_gene: TRBV29-1
abundance: NA
CDR3aa: CSVEQQDPNTEAFF

j_gene: TRBJ2-7
v_gene: TRBV12-5
abundance: NA
CDR3aa: CASGTGQGADEQYF

j_gene: TRBJ2-5
v_gene: TRBV6-4
abundance: NA
CDR3aa: CASSGTEETQYF

j_gene: TRBJ2-3
v_gene: TRBV19
abundance: NA
CDR3aa: CASRLWGSTDTQYF

j_gene: TRBJ1-4
v_gene: TRBV6-8
abundance: NA
CDR3aa: CVSTRMGGRGLATNEKLFF

j_gene: TRBJ2-1
v_gene: TRBV6-8
abundance: NA
CDR3aa: CAISPADNEQFF

j_gene: TRBJ2-3
v_gene: TRBV15
abundance: NA
CDR3aa: CATSSHTLGRAPYF

j_gene: TRBJ2-7
v_gene: TRBV6-8
abundance: NA
CDR3aa: CASSDPGQGYVSASYEQYF

j_gene: TRBJ1-5
v_gene: TRBV18
abundance: NA
CDR3aa: CASSPWNSNQPQHF

j_gene: TRBJ1-3
v_gene: TRBV28
abundance: NA
CDR3aa: CASSLRSGNTIYF

j_gene: TRBJ2-1
v_gene: TRBV19
abundance: NA
CDR3aa: CASSRLSNEQFF

j_gene: TRBJ1-2
v_gene: TRBV28
abundance: NA
CDR3aa: CASRGAGDYGYTF

j_gene: TRBJ1-2
v_gene: TRBV18
abundance: NA
CDR3aa: CASSPEVQDYGYTF

j_gene: TRBJ2-5
v_gene: TRBV6-9
abundance: NA
CDR3aa: CAISEPRRSKEETQYF

j_gene: TRBJ2-1
v_gene: TRBV6-8
abundance: NA
CDR3aa: CAITSAGNEQFF

j_gene: TRBJ2-2
v_gene: TRBV11-3
abundance: NA
CDR3aa: CASSLAAGEGGELFF

j_gene: TRBJ1-1
v_gene: TRBV11-3
abundance: NA
CDR3aa: CASSAAGKAETEAFF

j_gene: TRBJ2-7
v_gene: TRBV22-1
abundance: once
CDR3aa: CASSLLAGGNEQYF

j_gene: TRBJ2-1
v_gene: TRBV30
abundance: NA
CDR3aa: CAWTWGASYEQFF

j_gene: TRBJ1-1
v_gene: TRBV28
abundance: NA
CDR3aa: CASSSLGTSQKAFF

j_gene: TRBJ1-1
v_gene: TRBV11-3
abundance: NA
CDR3aa: CASSRGTGGRGTEAFF

j_gene: TRBJ2-7
v_gene: TRBV28
abundance: NA
CDR3aa: CASRDLDRTSYEQYF

j_gene: TRBJ2-7
v_gene: TRBV25-1
abundance: NA
CDR3aa: CASSELGSEQYF

j_gene: TRBJ2-3
v_gene: TRBV5-1
abundance: once
CDR3aa: CASSLAPAQRSTDTQYF

j_gene: TRBJ1-2
v_gene: TRBV30
abundance: NA
CDR3aa: CAWAGGNYGYTF

j_gene: TRBJ2-1
v_gene: TRBV11-3
abundance: NA
CDR3aa: CASSPLGQGYNEQFF

j_gene: TRBJ1-1
v_gene: TRBV11-3
abundance: NA
CDR3aa: CASSPQGSHTEAFF

j_gene: TRBJ1-1
v_gene: TRBV11-3
abundance: medium-sized
CDR3aa: CASSSYVGRGKAFF

j_gene: TRBJ2-3
v_gene: TRBV7-7
abundance: NA
CDR3aa: CASSRQGFSTDTQYF

j_gene: TRBJ1-1
v_gene: TRBV28
abundance: once
CDR3aa: CASNPPAGHTEAFF

j_gene: TRBJ1-1
v_gene: TRBV6-8
abundance: NA
CDR3aa: CASSQIGADTEAFF

j_gene: TRBJ2-2
v_gene: TRBV28
abundance: NA
CDR3aa: CASSPGTVNIGELFF

j_gene: TRBJ2-1
v_gene: TRBV5-1
abundance: once
CDR3aa: CASSPGQSSYNKQFF

j_gene: TRBJ2-7
v_gene: TRBV28
abundance: once
CDR3aa: CASSSGTGGGYEQYF

j_gene: TRBJ2-6
v_gene: TRBV28
abundance: NA
CDR3aa: CASTTTVGSSGANVLTF

j_gene: TRBJ2-1
v_gene: TRBV30
abundance: NA
CDR3aa: CAWSALAAYNEQFF

j_gene: TRBJ2-5
v_gene: TRBV28
abundance: NA
CDR3aa: CASSSGDSPKTQYF

j_gene: TRBJ1-5
v_gene: TRBV15
abundance: NA
CDR3aa: CATSRRDRGFQPQHF

j_gene: TRBJ2-1
v_gene: TRBV25-1
abundance: NA
CDR3aa: CASSEPRTAPHNEQFF

j_gene: TRBJ1-1
v_gene: TRBV19
abundance: NA
CDR3aa: CASGQGAIRAFF

j_gene: TRBJ1-4
v_gene: TRBV19
abundance: NA
CDR3aa: CASSIEGSTNEKLFF

j_gene: TRBJ1-5
v_gene: TRBV19
abundance: few
CDR3aa: CASSMRDRGNNQPQHF

j_gene: TRBJ2-1
v_gene: TRBV7-6
abundance: NA
CDR3aa: CASRSTSGRVNNEQFF